This T cell receptor beta chain emerged from a study of blood T cell repertoires in COVID-19. Study-wide context: Sites across the United States, Italy and Spain contributed samples from acute and convalescent COVID-19. From T cells, B-cell-depleted T cells, or PBMCs came the material, which was cDNA or gDNA.

Per the original data handling: Amplification of reference gene primers provided the estimated nucleated cell counts. The method was immunoSEQ multiplex PCR; TCRdb's version includes in-frame clones alone and lacks a portion of them. V, J and clone size are those of that table, while D and trimming were read from the DNA. There are about 250,000 clones in the sample; roughly 90% occur only once, and under 3.5% lies in the top ten. CDR1 is SGHVS, CDR2 FNYEAQ, per germline. Germline trimming cut 1 base from V and 8 bases from J; bases unmatched to any gene: 4. CDR3 length equals 15 residues. This TCR was recovered from a woman aged 30 to 39 with active or convalescent COVID-19. This rearrangement joins TRBV7-6 to TRBJ2-1, with TRBD2 identical over 11 bases. The sequencing input was peripheral blood. The CDR3: CASSLVAGGPDEQFF. DNA of the CDR3: TGTGCCAGCAGCTTAGTAGCGGGGGGGCCGGATGAGCAGTTCTTC.